The T cell receptor (beta chain) described here comes from a study of Graves' ophthalmopathy and Graves' hyperthyroidism. Across the study: Peripheral blood was gathered at first diagnosis, ahead of any treatment whatsoever.

Researchers took RNA transcripts and amplified TCR beta CDR3 regions from them. Second-round multiplex PCR came after a first-round RT-PCR that employed HTBI primers. TCRdb re-analysed the multiplex PCR reads in MiXCR, keeping a single row per CDR3 protein. Of 340,000 or so distinct CDR3 sequences in the sample, roughly 15% were seen once. V lost 0 bases and J 6 bases, leaving 11 bases between the germline ends. Germline CDR1 reads DFQATT; CDR2 reads SNEGSKA (reference sequence). The CDR3 has 13 residues. Regarding the study as a whole: Appearing in blood as well were most expanded thyroid clonotypes above 0.001 frequency.

Certain patients, namely those with other autoimmune diseases, uncontrolled infections, pregnancy or lactation, were excluded. As the starting material, approximately 10 ml of fresh peripheral blood yielded the PBMCs. About this clonotype itself: Its antigen remains unidentified.

The clonotype was recovered from an adult man with Graves' ophthalmopathy. This rearrangement joins TRBV20-1 to TRBJ1-2, with no clear D. The sample comprised peripheral blood. The CDR3 loop is CSARDLQANGYTF. As DNA, the CDR3 is TGCAGTGCTAGAGATCTCCAGGCCAATGGCTACACCTTC.